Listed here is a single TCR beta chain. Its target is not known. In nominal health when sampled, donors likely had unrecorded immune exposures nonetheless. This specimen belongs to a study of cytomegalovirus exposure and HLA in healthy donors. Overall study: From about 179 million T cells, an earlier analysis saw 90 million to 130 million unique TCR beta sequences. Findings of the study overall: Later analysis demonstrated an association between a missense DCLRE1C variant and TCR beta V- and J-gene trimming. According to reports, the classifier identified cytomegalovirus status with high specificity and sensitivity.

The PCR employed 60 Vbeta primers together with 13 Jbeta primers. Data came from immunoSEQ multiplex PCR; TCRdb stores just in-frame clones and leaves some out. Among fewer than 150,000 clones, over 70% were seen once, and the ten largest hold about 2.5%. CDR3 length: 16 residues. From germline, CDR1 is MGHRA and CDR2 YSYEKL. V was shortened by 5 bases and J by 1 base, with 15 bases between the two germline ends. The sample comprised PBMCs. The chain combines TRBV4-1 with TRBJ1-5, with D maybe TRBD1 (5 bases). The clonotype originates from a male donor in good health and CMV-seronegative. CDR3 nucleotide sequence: TGCGCCAGCAGCACCCCTGGGGGGAGGAGCAATCAGCCCCAGCATTTT. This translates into CASSTPGGRSNQPQHF.